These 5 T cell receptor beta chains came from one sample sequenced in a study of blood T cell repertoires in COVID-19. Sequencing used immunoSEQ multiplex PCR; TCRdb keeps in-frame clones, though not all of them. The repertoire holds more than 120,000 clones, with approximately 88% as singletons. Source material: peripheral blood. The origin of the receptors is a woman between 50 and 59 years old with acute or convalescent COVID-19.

CDR3 sequence: CAWSLHETDNSPLHF. CDR3 sequence (DNA): TGTGCCTGGAGTCTCCATGAGACAGATAATTCACCCCTCCACTTT. This rearrangement joins TRBV30 to TRBJ1-6; D may be TRBD1 (5 bases). Germline V gene sequence: CDR1 GTSNPN, CDR2 SVGIG (reference sequence). This CDR3 contains 15 residues. V lost 2 bases, J lost 5 bases, and 13 bases lay in between. The whole variable domain, remainder taken from reference TRBV30 and TRBJ1-6, is SQTIHQWPATLVQPVGSPLSLECTVEGTSNPNLYWYRQAAGRGLQLLFYSVGIGQISSEVPQNLSASRPQDRQFILSSKKLLLSDSGFYLCAWSLHETDNSPLHFGNGTRLTVT.

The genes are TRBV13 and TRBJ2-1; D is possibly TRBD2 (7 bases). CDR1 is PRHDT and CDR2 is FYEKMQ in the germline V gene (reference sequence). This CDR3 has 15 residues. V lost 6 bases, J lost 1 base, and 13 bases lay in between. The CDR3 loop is CASSTGGRSYNEQFF. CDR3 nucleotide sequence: TGTGCCAGCAGTACGGGGGGCCGGTCCTACAATGAGCAGTTCTTC.

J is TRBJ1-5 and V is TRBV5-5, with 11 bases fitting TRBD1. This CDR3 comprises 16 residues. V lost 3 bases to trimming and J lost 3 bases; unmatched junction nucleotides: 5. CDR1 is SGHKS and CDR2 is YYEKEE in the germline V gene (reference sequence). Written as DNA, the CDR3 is TGTGCCAGCAGCTGGGGGGACAGGGGGGACAATCAGCCCCAGCATTTT. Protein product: CASSWGDRGDNQPQHF.

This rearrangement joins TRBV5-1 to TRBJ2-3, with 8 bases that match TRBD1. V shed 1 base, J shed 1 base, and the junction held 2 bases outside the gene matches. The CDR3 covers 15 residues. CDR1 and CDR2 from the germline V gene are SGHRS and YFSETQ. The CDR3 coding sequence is TGCGCCAGCAGCTTGATGGACAGGGGCACAGATACGCAGTATTTT. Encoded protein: CASSLMDRGTDTQYF.

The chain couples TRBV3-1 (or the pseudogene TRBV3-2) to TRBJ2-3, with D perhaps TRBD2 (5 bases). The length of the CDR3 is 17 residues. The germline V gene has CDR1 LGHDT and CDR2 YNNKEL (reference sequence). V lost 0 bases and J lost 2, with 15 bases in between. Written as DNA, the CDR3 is TGTGCCAGCAGCCAAGAAGGGATAGGACTCCACACAGATACGCAGTATTTT. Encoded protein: CASSQEGIGLHTDTQYF.